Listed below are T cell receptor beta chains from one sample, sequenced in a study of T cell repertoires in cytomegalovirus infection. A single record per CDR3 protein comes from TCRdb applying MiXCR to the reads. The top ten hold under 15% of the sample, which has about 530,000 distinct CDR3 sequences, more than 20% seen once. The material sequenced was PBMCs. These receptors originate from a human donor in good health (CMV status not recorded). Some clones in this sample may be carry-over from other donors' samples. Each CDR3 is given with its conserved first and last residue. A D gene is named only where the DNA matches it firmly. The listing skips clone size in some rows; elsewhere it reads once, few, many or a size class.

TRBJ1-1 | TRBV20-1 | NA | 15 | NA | CSARSYNRVVAEAFF | TGCAGTGCTAGGTCTTACAACAGGGTCGTTGCTGAAGCTTTCTTT
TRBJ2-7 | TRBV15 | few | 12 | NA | CATSRANYEQYF | TGTGCCACCAGCAGGGCCAACTACGAGCAGTACTTC
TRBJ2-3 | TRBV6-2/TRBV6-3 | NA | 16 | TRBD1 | CASRTWGQGGTDTQYF | TGTGCCAGCAGGACCTGGGGACAGGGAGGCACAGATACGCAGTATTTT
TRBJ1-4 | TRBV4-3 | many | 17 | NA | CASSQEGGLATNEKLFF | TGCGCCAGCAGCCAAGAAGGAGGACTCGCAACTAATGAAAAACTGTTTTTT
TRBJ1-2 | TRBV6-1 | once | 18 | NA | CASTSRRAAGALLAGYTF | TGTGCCAGCACCTCACGACGTGCCGCAGGGGCGCTTCTTGCTGGCTACACCTTC
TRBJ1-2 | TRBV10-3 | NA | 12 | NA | CASREGDYGYTF | TGTGCCTCCCGGGAGGGCGACTATGGCTACACCTTC
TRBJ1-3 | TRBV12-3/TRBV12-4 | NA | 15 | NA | CANRWGRSSGNTIYF | TGTGCCAACAGGTGGGGGCGAAGCTCTGGAAACACCATATATTTT
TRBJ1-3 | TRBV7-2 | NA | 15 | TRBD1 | CASSHRGLAGNTIYF | TGTGCCAGCAGCCACAGGGGCTTGGCTGGAAACACCATATATTTT
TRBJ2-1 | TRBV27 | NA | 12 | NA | CASSPRRGEQFF | TGTGCCAGCAGCCCCCGGCGAGGTGAGCAGTTCTTC
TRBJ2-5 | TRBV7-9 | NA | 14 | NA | CASSLTRGKETQYF | TGTGCCAGCAGCTTAACTAGGGGGAAAGAGACCCAGTACTTC
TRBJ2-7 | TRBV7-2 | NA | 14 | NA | CASSSTGAYYEQYF | TGTGCCAGCAGCTCCACCGGGGCGTACTACGAGCAGTACTTC
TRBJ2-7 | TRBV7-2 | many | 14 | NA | CASSFDSVTYEQYF | TGTGCCAGCAGCTTCGATAGCGTGACCTACGAGCAGTACTTC
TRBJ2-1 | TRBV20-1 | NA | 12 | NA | CSAGPVYNEQFF | TGCAGTGCTGGGCCAGTCTACAATGAGCAGTTCTTC
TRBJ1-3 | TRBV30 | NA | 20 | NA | CAWSVRSGALAARSGNTIYF | TGTGCCTGGAGTGTACGATCGGGCGCCTTGGCAGCCCGCTCTGGAAACACCATATATTTT
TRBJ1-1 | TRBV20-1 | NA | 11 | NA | CSASKPAGAFF | TGCAGTGCTAGCAAACCCGCTGGGGCTTTCTTT
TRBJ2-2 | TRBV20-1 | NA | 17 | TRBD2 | CSAIFSGRVVNTGELFF | TGCAGTGCTATATTTAGCGGGAGAGTCGTGAACACCGGGGAGCTGTTTTTT
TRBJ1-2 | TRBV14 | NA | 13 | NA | CASSQGTSYGYTF | TGTGCCAGCAGCCAAGGGACGTCCTATGGCTACACCTTC